This passage covers 22 T cell receptor beta chains from one sample sequenced in a study of response to subunit inactivated influenza vaccine. One entry per CDR3 protein, called by TCRdb with MiXCR from the RT-PCR reads. This sample carries about 520,000 distinct CDR3 sequences, over 25% of them seen once, and the ten largest clones take over 1.5%. The sample in question was CD4+ T cells sorted from PBMCs, obtained 5 days after vaccination. These receptors were collected from a man over 45 who received an inactivated influenza vaccine.

Only a few counts were recorded for this clonotype. The chain is built from TRBV9 and TRBJ2-1; the match to TRBD2 covers 7 bases. CDR3 length equals 12 residues. The trim removed 9 bases at V and 5 bases at J, leaving 5 bases unmatched. Germline-derived CDR1 and CDR2 are SGDLS and YYNGEE. CDR3 nucleotide sequence: TGTGCCACCGGGAGGCGGGACAATGAGCAGTTCTTC. Translating it yields CATGRRDNEQFF.

V is TRBV7-9 and J is TRBJ2-5; D not certain. V was pared by 6 bases and J by 5 bases, with 10 bases between. Germline CDR1 and CDR2: SEHNR and FQNEAQ (reference sequence). CDR3 length: 12 amino acids. CDR3 amino acids: CASRDRRETQYF. CDR3 DNA: TGTGCCAGCAGGGACCGTCGGGAGACCCAGTACTTC.

This chain joins TRBV7-6 and TRBJ2-1; tentatively, D is TRBD2 (5 bases). Between the trimmed V and J ends, which lost 5 bases and 3 bases, there was a span of 14 bases. There are 15 residues in the CDR3. CDR1 SGHVS and CDR2 FNYEAQ come from the germline V gene. CDR3 amino acids: CASSRETGNYNEQFF. The DNA of the CDR3 is TGTGCCAGCAGCCGGGAAACTGGTAACTACAATGAGCAGTTCTTC.

In this sample, this clonotype turned up a few times. The CDR3 DNA follows: TGTGCCAGCAGTAGCACGATGGGACAGTATAATTCACCCCTCCACTTT. Amino acids: CASSSTMGQYNSPLHF. The J gene is TRBJ1-6, the V gene TRBV12-3 or TRBV12-4, with 7 bases that match TRBD1. The V segment lost 5 bases and the J segment 4 bases; nucleotides outside the gene matches: 8. This CDR3 contains 16 residues.

The chain carries TRBV10-3 and TRBJ2-7; 8 bases are a match to TRBD2. The CDR3 is 14 residues long. Germline V gene sequence: CDR1 ENHRY, CDR2 SYGVKD. V shed 3 bases and J 0 bases; nucleotides not matched to a gene: 1. The CDR3 coding sequence is TGTGCCATCAGTGATGGGACTAGCTCCTACGAGCAGTACTTC. It encodes CAISDGTSSYEQYF.

This clonotype was found a few times. The genes are TRBV2 and TRBJ2-7; D is unresolved. The CDR3 contains 13 residues. Germline V gene data show CDR1 as SNHLY and CDR2 as FYNNEI. The V gene lost 5 bases and the J gene lost 3 bases, with 11 bases spanning the gap. The CDR3 region has the DNA TGTGCCAGCAGTCCCGACACGGTCTACGAGCAGTACTTC. Residues: CASSPDTVYEQYF.

This clonotype was detected ten times or more. V usage is TRBV12-3 or TRBV12-4 and J usage is TRBJ1-6, with no clear D. Trimming left V 7 bases short and J 8 bases short, with 12 bases between. The CDR3 is 13 amino acids. The DNA of the CDR3 is TGTGCCAGCAAGGTTCAAAAAGATTCACCCCTCCACTTT. Protein: CASKVQKDSPLHF.

This clonotype came up a few times. The gene calls are TRBV11-2 and TRBJ2-4; D ambiguous. Trimming stripped 1 base from V and 8 bases from J, with 15 bases between. Germline CDR1 SGHAT, CDR2 FQNNGV. The CDR3 totals 15 residues. CDR3 in amino acids: CASSLARSGRDIQYF. The CDR3 region has the DNA TGTGCCAGCAGCTTAGCCCGATCCGGCAGAGACATTCAGTACTTC.

This clonotype has only a few counts. The chain joins TRBV18 to TRBJ2-1; 8 nucleotides line up with TRBD1. Looked up from germline, CDR1 is KGHSH and CDR2 is LQKENI. V shed 3 bases and J 0 bases; nucleotides not matched to a gene: 4. The CDR3 consists of 16 residues. The CDR3 here is CASSPPGTGSYNEQFF. The CDR3 DNA follows: TGTGCCAGCTCACCCCCGGGGACAGGCTCCTACAATGAGCAGTTCTTC.

The gene calls are TRBV20-1 and TRBJ2-1, with no clear D. Looked up from germline, CDR1 is DFQATT and CDR2 is SNEGSKA (reference sequence). V lost 3 bases to trimming and J lost 3 bases, with 9 bases between them. The CDR3 spans 13 residues. Here the CDR3 reads CSASWADYNEQFF. For the CDR3, the DNA is TGCAGTGCTAGTTGGGCGGACTACAATGAGCAGTTCTTC.

Only a few counts were recorded for this clonotype. The chain has TRBV4-1 and TRBJ2-5; D tentatively reads TRBD1 or TRBD2 (5 bases each). The V end was cut by 4 bases, the J end by 2 bases, with 11 bases between. The germline CDR1 and CDR2 sequences are MGHRA and YSYEKL. CDR3 size: 14 residues. The CDR3 nucleotides are TGCGCCAGCAGCCGGGGACGGCTTCAAGAGACCCAGTACTTC. Encoded protein: CASSRGRLQETQYF.

The chain has TRBV20-1 and TRBJ1-2; D unresolved. The length of the CDR3 is 14 residues. Germline V lookup: CDR1 DFQATT, CDR2 SNEGSKA (reference sequence). V shed 0 bases and J shed 4 bases, with 12 bases lying between them. CDR3 region: CSARDTNSGYGYTF. In DNA form, the CDR3 reads TGCAGTGCTAGAGACACTAACTCGGGCTATGGCTACACCTTC.

J is TRBJ2-2 and V is TRBV11-2, with 7 positions matching TRBD1. V shed 2 bases, J shed 2 bases, and the junction held 5 bases outside the gene matches. Germline V gene data show CDR1 as SGHAT and CDR2 as FQNNGV. The CDR3 covers 16 residues. The CDR3 region is CASSLWRTGNTGELFF. The CDR3, as DNA: TGTGCCAGCAGCTTATGGCGGACAGGAAACACCGGGGAGCTGTTTTTT.

The chain uses TRBV7-2 and TRBJ2-7, with D maybe TRBD1 (6 bases). CDR3 length: 14 amino acids. V lost 3 bases to trimming and J lost 2 bases, with 11 bases between them. CDR1 is SGHTA, CDR2 FQGNSA, per germline. DNA of the CDR3: TGTGCCAGCAGCTTGTATAGGGGGACCTACGAGCAGTACTTC. This sequence encodes CASSLYRGTYEQYF. Supplemented by reference TRBV7-2 and TRBJ2-7, the full variable domain reads GAGVSQSPSNKVTEKGKDVELRCDPISGHTALYWYRQSLGQGLEFLIYFQGNSAPDKSGLPSDRFSAERTGGSVSTLTIQRTQQEDSAVYLCASSLYRGTYEQYFGPGTRLTVT.

J is TRBJ2-7 and V is TRBV24-1, with TRBD2 matching 8 bases. Germline V gene data show CDR1 as KGHDR and CDR2 as SFDVKD. This CDR3 is built from 16 residues. V lost 4 bases, J lost 2 bases, and 9 bases stayed unmatched. The CDR3 sequence is CATSDQLAANPYEQYF. CDR3 nucleotide sequence: TGTGCCACCAGTGACCAACTAGCGGCGAACCCCTACGAGCAGTACTTC.

This clonotype appeared a few times. The genes are TRBV9 and TRBJ2-1, with 16 bases lining up with TRBD2. The trim removed 2 bases at V and 8 bases at J, leaving 10 bases unmatched. Germline V gives CDR1 SGDLS, CDR2 YYNGEE. The CDR3 is 18 amino acids. DNA for the CDR3: TGTGCCAGCAGCGTGTGGGGACTAGCGGGGGGGCTAGAAGATGAGCAGTTCTTC. This gives the protein CASSVWGLAGGLEDEQFF.

DNA for the CDR3: TGTGCCAGCAGCCACCAACTAGCGGGAGGTTTCCAAGCGGGGTGGGTCAATGAGCAGTTCTTC. It specifies CASSHQLAGGFQAGWVNEQFF. This chain links TRBV4-2 with TRBJ2-1; 12 bases are shared with TRBD2. The CDR3 extends over 21 amino acids. Looked up from germline, CDR1 is LGHNA and CDR2 is YNFKEQ. Trimming at V came to 3 bases and at J to 6 bases, leaving 21 bases not matched to a gene.

This clonotype has just a few counts. This sequence joins TRBV12-3 or TRBV12-4 and TRBJ2-5; D unresolved. The CDR3 totals 13 residues. Trimming removed 3 bases from V and 13 bases from J, with 18 bases in between. The CDR3 region has the DNA TGTGCCAGCAGTTTCATCCCCGCCGGCCCGAGGTACTTC. It codes for CASSFIPAGPRYF.

This clonotype was observed a handful of times. The gene calls are TRBV10-3 and TRBJ2-7; TRBD1 might be the D (5 bases). Per germline, CDR1 ENHRY and CDR2 SYGVKD. The CDR3 has 13 amino acids. Trimming took off 2 bases at V and 5 bases at J, with 10 bases between the two ends. The DNA for the CDR3 is TGTGCCATCAGTGAGGCAGGGTCGGACGAGCAGTACTTC. Encoded protein: CAISEAGSDEQYF.

This clonotype turned up a few times. The chain joins TRBV20-1 to TRBJ1-6, with D possibly being TRBD1 (6 bases). Trimming took off 0 bases at V and 9 bases at J, with 15 bases between the two ends. Germline CDR1 DFQATT, CDR2 SNEGSKA (reference sequence). This CDR3 region has 15 residues. The CDR3 protein is CSARDGGQGSSPLHF. CDR3 coding DNA: TGCAGTGCTAGAGATGGGGGGCAGGGGAGTTCACCCCTCCACTTT.

Note on this clonotype: At one end the junction does not follow the germline gene, possibly because of a read error. The chain carries TRBV6-2 or TRBV6-3 and TRBJ2-1; maybe TRBD2 (5 bases). The CDR3 is made up of 14 amino acids. Germline-derived CDR1 and CDR2 are MNHEY and SVGEGT. CDR3 loop: CASTLESEWTPILF. The CDR3 DNA reads as TGTGCCAGCACTTTAGAAAGCGAGTGGACTCCCATCCTCTTC.

The V and J genes are TRBV4-3 and TRBJ1-5; D is perhaps TRBD1 (5 bases). The germline V gene has CDR1 LGHNA and CDR2 YSLEER. The CDR3 contains 15 residues. V was trimmed by 0 bases and J by 7 bases, leaving 13 bases between them. The DNA of the CDR3 is TGCGCCAGCAGCCAAGATGGCTCAGGGAAACAGCCCCAGCATTTT. It translates to CASSQDGSGKQPQHF.